This TCR beta chain was sequenced during a study of blood T cell repertoires in COVID-19. The CDR3 contains 17 residues. From germline, CDR1 is SGHVS and CDR2 FQNEAQ. Unmatched junction bases numbered 13, after V lost 3 bases and J lost 3 bases. Clones were read by immunoSEQ multiplex PCR, and TCRdb kept only the in-frame ones, dropping some. Here the sample spans a few hundred thousand clones, about 87% being singletons. The source is a man aged 70 or older with acute or convalescent COVID-19. Sample: peripheral blood. The chain links TRBV7-8 to TRBJ1-2, with 7 positions matching TRBD1. The CDR3 nucleotides are TGTGCCAGCAGCTTCCGAGGAAAAGGGGGCGTGGACTATGGCTACACCTTC. This sequence encodes CASSFRGKGGVDYGYTF.